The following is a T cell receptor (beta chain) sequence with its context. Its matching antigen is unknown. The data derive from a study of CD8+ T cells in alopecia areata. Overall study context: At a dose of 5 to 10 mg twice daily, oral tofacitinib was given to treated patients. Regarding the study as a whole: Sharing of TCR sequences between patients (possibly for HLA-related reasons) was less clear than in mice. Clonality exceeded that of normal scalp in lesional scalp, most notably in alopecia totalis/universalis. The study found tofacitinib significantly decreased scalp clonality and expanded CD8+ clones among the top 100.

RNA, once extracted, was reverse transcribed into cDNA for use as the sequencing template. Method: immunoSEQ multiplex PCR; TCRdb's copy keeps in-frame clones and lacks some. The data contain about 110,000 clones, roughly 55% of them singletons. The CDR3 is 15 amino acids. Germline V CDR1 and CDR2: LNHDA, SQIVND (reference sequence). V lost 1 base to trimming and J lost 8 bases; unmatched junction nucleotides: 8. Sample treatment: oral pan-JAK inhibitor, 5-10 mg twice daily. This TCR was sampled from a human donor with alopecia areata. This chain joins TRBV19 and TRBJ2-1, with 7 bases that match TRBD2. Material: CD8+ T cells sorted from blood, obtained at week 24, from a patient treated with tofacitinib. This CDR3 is CASSIGTRYFDEQFF. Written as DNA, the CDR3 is TGTGCCAGTAGTATAGGGACTAGATATTTCGATGAGCAGTTCTTC.